Listed below are T cell receptor beta chains from one sample, sequenced in a study of blood T cells in healthy people across ages. TCRdb re-called the 5' RACE reads through MiXCR, storing one row per CDR3 protein. The sample has 650,000 to 1,000,000 distinct CDR3 sequences, roughly 40% seen once. The sample comprised blood. Receptors originate from a man younger than 35 in good health. Each CDR3 is given with its conserved first and last residue. A D gene is named only where the DNA matches it firmly. A clone size is listed for some rows: how often the clone was seen (once, few, many), or a class if it is expanded.

CDR3nt: TGTGCCAGCAGCCTGGGGGGCGCAGATATGCAGTATTTT
CDR3aa: CASSLGGADMQYF
j_gene: TRBJ2-3
d_gene: .
v_gene: TRBV7-2
abundance: .

CDR3nt: TGTGCCAGCAGCGAGGGGACAGGAGGCTATGGCTACACCTTC
CDR3aa: CASSEGTGGYGYTF
j_gene: TRBJ1-2
d_gene: TRBD1
v_gene: TRBV7-3
abundance: few

CDR3nt: TGTGCCAGCACTTCGGACAGGGCAGCCTACAATGAGCAGTACTTC
CDR3aa: CASTSDRAAYNEQYF
j_gene: TRBJ2-7
d_gene: TRBD1
v_gene: TRBV12-3/TRBV12-4
abundance: few

CDR3nt: TGCGCCAGCAGCCAAGAGTGGTCTAGCGGCCGGGATGAGCAGTTCTTC
CDR3aa: CASSQEWSSGRDEQFF
j_gene: TRBJ2-1
d_gene: TRBD2
v_gene: TRBV4-1
abundance: .

CDR3nt: TGTGCCTCTATGGACAGCCCCTACGAGCAGTACTTC
CDR3aa: CASMDSPYEQYF
j_gene: TRBJ2-7
d_gene: .
v_gene: TRBV10-3
abundance: many

CDR3nt: TGTGCCAGCAGTTTCAAGGGGACTAGCGGCACAGATACGCAGTATTTT
CDR3aa: CASSFKGTSGTDTQYF
j_gene: TRBJ2-3
d_gene: TRBD2
v_gene: TRBV27
abundance: .

CDR3nt: TGTGCCAGTAGTATCACGGGCGGGTACAATGAGCAGTTCTTC
CDR3aa: CASSITGGYNEQFF
j_gene: TRBJ2-1
d_gene: .
v_gene: TRBV19
abundance: .

CDR3nt: TGTGCCAGCACAAACAGGGATATCGATGAGCAGTTCTTC
CDR3aa: CASTNRDIDEQFF
j_gene: TRBJ2-1
d_gene: .
v_gene: TRBV7-9
abundance: .

CDR3nt: TGTGCCATCAGTTGGGACAACACTGAAGCTTTCTTT
CDR3aa: CAISWDNTEAFF
j_gene: TRBJ1-1
d_gene: .
v_gene: TRBV10-3
abundance: .

CDR3nt: TGTGCCAGCAGTGATCCGGGGGCCTACACCTTC
CDR3aa: CASSDPGAYTF
j_gene: TRBJ1-2
d_gene: .
v_gene: TRBV25-1
abundance: .

CDR3nt: TGCGCCAGCAGCCCCGGGCAGGTGGAAGATACGCAGTATTTT
CDR3aa: CASSPGQVEDTQYF
j_gene: TRBJ2-3
d_gene: .
v_gene: TRBV5-1
abundance: once